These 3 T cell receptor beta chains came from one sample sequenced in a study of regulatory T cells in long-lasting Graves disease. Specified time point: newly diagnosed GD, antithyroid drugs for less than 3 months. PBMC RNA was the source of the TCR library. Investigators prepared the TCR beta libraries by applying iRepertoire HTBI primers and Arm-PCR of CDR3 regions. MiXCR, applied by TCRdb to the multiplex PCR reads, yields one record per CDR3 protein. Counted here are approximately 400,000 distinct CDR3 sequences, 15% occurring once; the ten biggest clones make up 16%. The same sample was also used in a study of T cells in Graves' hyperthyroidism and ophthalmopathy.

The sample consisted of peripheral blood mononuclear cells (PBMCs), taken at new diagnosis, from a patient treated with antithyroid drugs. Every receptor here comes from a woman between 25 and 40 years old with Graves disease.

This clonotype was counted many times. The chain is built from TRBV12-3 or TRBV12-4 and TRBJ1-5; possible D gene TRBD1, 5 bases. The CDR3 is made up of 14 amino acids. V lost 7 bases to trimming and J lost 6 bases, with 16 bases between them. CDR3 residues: CASNRGGYSQPQHF. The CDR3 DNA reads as TGTGCCAGCAATCGTGGGGGGTATAGTCAGCCCCAGCATTTT.

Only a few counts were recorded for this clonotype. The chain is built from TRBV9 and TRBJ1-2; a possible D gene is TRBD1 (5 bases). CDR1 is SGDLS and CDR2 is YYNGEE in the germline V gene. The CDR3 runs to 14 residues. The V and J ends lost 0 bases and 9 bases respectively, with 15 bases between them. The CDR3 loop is CASSVASGRKSYTF. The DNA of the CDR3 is TGTGCCAGCAGCGTAGCCTCGGGACGAAAGAGCTACACCTTC. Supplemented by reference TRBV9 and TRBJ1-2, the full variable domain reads DSGVTQTPKHLITATGQRVTLRCSPRSGDLSVYWYQQSLDQGLQFLIQYYNGEERAKGNILERFSAQQFPDLHSELNLSSLELGDSALYFCASSVASGRKSYTFGSGTRLTVV.

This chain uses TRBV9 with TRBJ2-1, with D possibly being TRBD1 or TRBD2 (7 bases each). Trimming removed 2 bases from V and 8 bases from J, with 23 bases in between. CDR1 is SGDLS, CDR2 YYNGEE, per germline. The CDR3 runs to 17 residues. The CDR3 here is CASSVQGGREGFDEQFF. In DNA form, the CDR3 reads TGTGCCAGCAGCGTCCAAGGGGGCAGGGAGGGGTTCGATGAGCAGTTCTTC.